Below, 20 T cell receptor beta chains from the same sample are listed, as sequenced in a study of blood T cell repertoires in COVID-19. Some clones are missing from TCRdb's copy, which holds only in-frame ones; the method was immunoSEQ multiplex PCR. This table has around 500,000 clones, roughly 90% appearing once. Sequencing was performed on PBMCs or T cells enriched from blood (not recorded which). The origin of the receptors is a woman in her 40s who had recovered from COVID-19.

This clone has just a few counts. The sample contains more than one DNA sequence encoding this CDR3. The chain has TRBV20-1 and TRBJ2-7; the D gene is possibly TRBD1 (5 bases). Germline CDR1 reads DFQATT; CDR2 reads SNEGSKA (reference sequence). This CDR3 has 11 amino acids. V was pared by 3 bases and J by 3 bases, with 6 bases between. The CDR3 bases are TGCAGTGCTAGGGACAACTACGAGCAGTACTTC. It is translated as CSARDNYEQYF.

The chain couples TRBV3-1 (or the pseudogene TRBV3-2) to TRBJ1-1, with D hard to call. With 3 bases removed from V and 0 bases from J, the gap between germline ends came to 14 bases. This CDR3 contains 16 residues. Germline CDR1 is LGHDT and CDR2 is YNNKEL (reference sequence). Here the CDR3 DNA reads TGTGCCAGCAGCCACGGACTCCGAGCCTTGAACACTGAAGCTTTCTTT. Translated, it gives CASSHGLRALNTEAFF.

CDR3 sequence reads: CASSVGVAGETDTQYF. The CDR3 DNA sequence: TGTGCCAGCAGCGTAGGAGTAGCGGGAGAAACAGATACGCAGTATTTT. The rearrangement uses TRBV9 and TRBJ2-3, with 9 bases fitting TRBD2. Germline-derived CDR1 and CDR2 are SGDLS and YYNGEE. V dropped 0 bases and J dropped 3; count of bases not matched to a gene: 5. The CDR3 is made up of 16 amino acids.

This rearrangement joins TRBV3-1 (or the pseudogene TRBV3-2) to TRBJ2-1, with D tentatively TRBD2 (7 bases). V lost 7 bases, J lost 2 bases, and 21 bases lay in between. CDR1 and CDR2 from the germline V gene are LGHDT and YNNKEL (reference sequence). The CDR3 has 17 amino acids. CDR3 nucleotide sequence: TGTGCCAGCACCAAATTAGGGGGGGCCCCCCCCTACAATGAGCAGTTCTTC. Translated, it gives CASTKLGGAPPYNEQFF.

V and J are TRBV7-9 and TRBJ1-1; no reliable D call. The germline gives CDR1 SEHNR, CDR2 FQNEAQ (reference sequence). CDR3 size: 13 residues. Trimming removed 5 bases at V and 6 bases at J, with 13 bases between. The chain's CDR3 is CASSPRLRAEAFF. The CDR3 coding sequence is TGTGCCAGCAGCCCGAGACTGAGGGCTGAAGCTTTCTTT.

In this sample, this clone turned up a few times. This chain joins TRBV27 and TRBJ1-6, with 11 bases identical to TRBD1. CDR1 MNHEY and CDR2 SMNVEV come from the germline V gene (reference sequence). Unmatched junction bases numbered 12, after V lost 7 bases and J lost 4 bases. CDR3 length: 18 residues. CDR3 coding DNA: TGTGCCAGCACCTCCTACGGACAGGGGGCGATGTATAATTCACCCCTCCACTTT. As protein: CASTSYGQGAMYNSPLHF.

CDR3 protein: CASSQAQGLLNTGELFF. In DNA, the CDR3 is TGCGCCAGCAGCCAAGCGCAGGGACTTTTGAACACCGGGGAGCTGTTTTTT. The chain combines TRBV4-3 with TRBJ2-2; tentatively, D is TRBD2 (6 bases). With 1 base removed from V and 1 base from J, the gap between germline ends came to 13 bases. Germline values: CDR1 LGHNA, CDR2 YSLEER. The CDR3 extends over 17 amino acids.

The chain employs TRBV5-4 and TRBJ2-3, with D perhaps matching TRBD1 (5 bases). V gave up 1 base and J gave up 2 bases, with 8 bases separating them. The germline CDR1 and CDR2 sequences are SGHNT and YYREEE (reference sequence). The CDR3 sequence is 14 residues long. The CDR3 region is CASSLSGFTDTQYF. The CDR3, as DNA: TGTGCCAGCAGCTTGTCAGGGTTCACAGATACGCAGTATTTT.

This clone was seen only once. The V gene is TRBV7-2, the J gene TRBJ2-1, with 8 bases identical to TRBD1. CDR1 and CDR2 from the germline V gene are SGHTA and FQGNSA. The CDR3 length is 14 residues. V lost 5 bases and J lost 6; bases outside the gene matches: 6. For the CDR3, the DNA is TGTGCCAGCAGCGGTTGGACAGGGCCCAATGAGCAGTTCTTC. This translates into CASSGWTGPNEQFF.

The sample holds a few counts of this clone. The J gene is TRBJ1-6, the V gene TRBV6-6; TRBD1 is a possible D gene (5 bases). CDR3 length equals 16 residues. The V end lost 4 bases, the J end lost 7 bases, and 17 bases lay between the germline ends. Per germline, CDR1 MNHNY and CDR2 SVGAGI (reference sequence). This CDR3 reads CASSSQEGRRNSPLHF. CDR3 DNA sequence: TGTGCCAGCAGTTCACAGGAGGGTAGGAGGAATTCACCCCTCCACTTT.

The chain joins TRBV11-3 to TRBJ2-1; D not certain. This CDR3 is built from 12 residues. V was pared by 5 bases and J by 8 bases, with 10 bases between. Germline V CDR1 and CDR2: SGHNT, YENEEA. Here the CDR3 DNA reads TGTGCCAGCAGCCTGAGTTTCGATGAGCAGTTCTTC. Its translation: CASSLSFDEQFF.

V is TRBV10-1 and J is TRBJ2-3; 14 positions agree with TRBD2. V shed 5 bases, J shed 3 bases, and the junction held 4 bases outside the gene matches. Germline V gives CDR1 WNHNN, CDR2 SYGVQD (reference sequence). This CDR3 spans 16 amino acids. In DNA form, the CDR3 reads TGCGCCAGCAGTCCGGGACTAGCGGGAGCGACAGATACGCAGTATTTT. Its translation: CASSPGLAGATDTQYF.

This sequence joins TRBV13 and TRBJ2-4, with TRBD2 as a possible D gene (6 bases). The V gene lost 1 base and the J gene lost 0 bases, with 16 bases spanning the gap. The length of the CDR3 is 18 residues. The germline V gene encodes CDR1 PRHDT and CDR2 FYEKMQ (reference sequence). This chain's CDR3 is CASSLAFNKGLAKNIQYF. The CDR3 coding sequence is TGTGCCAGCAGCTTAGCTTTTAATAAGGGACTAGCCAAAAACATTCAGTACTTC.

The V gene is TRBV5-1, the J gene TRBJ2-5; TRBD2 aligns across 7 bases. Germline CDR1 SGHRS, CDR2 YFSETQ. The CDR3 spans 14 residues. Trimming cost V 7 bases and J 3 bases; bases outside gene matches: 9. CDR3 DNA: TGCGCCAGCTCGGCGCTCGGGACTAAAGAGACCCAGTACTTC. Protein product: CASSALGTKETQYF.

In its sample, this clone was seen once. The chain has TRBV11-2 and TRBJ2-1; 7 bases map to TRBD2. CDR3 length equals 15 residues. J was trimmed by 10 bases and V by 1 base; bases with no gene match: 10. CDR1 and CDR2 (germline): SGHAT, FQNNGV. CDR3 sequence: CASSLASGPAGEQFF. CDR3 DNA sequence: TGTGCCAGCAGCTTAGCCTCCGGGCCAGCGGGGGAGCAGTTCTTC.

This chain links TRBV9 with TRBJ1-4; TRBD1 is a possible D gene (6 bases). This CDR3 region has 17 residues. The germline gives CDR1 SGDLS, CDR2 YYNGEE. Trimming took 4 bases from V and 3 from J, leaving 19 bases between them. CDR3 DNA: TGTGCCAGCAGCCCCCCGAGGGGGGCGGGGGCTAATGAAAAACTGTTTTTT. It specifies CASSPPRGAGANEKLFF.

The chain joins TRBV9 to TRBJ2-5, with 16 bases lining up with TRBD2. In germline, CDR1 is SGDLS, CDR2 YYNGEE. With V trimmed by 4 bases and J by 2 bases, 11 bases remained unmatched. The CDR3 is 19 residues long. CDR3 region: CASSPRGLAGGPLQETQYF. CDR3 DNA: TGTGCCAGCAGCCCGCGGGGACTAGCGGGAGGGCCCCTTCAAGAGACCCAGTACTTC. Filled out from reference TRBV9 and TRBJ2-5, the complete variable domain reads DSGVTQTPKHLITATGQRVTLRCSPRSGDLSVYWYQQSLDQGLQFLIQYYNGEERAKGNILERFSAQQFPDLHSELNLSSLELGDSALYFCASSPRGLAGGPLQETQYFGPGTRLLVL.

The gene calls are TRBV6-2 or TRBV6-3 and TRBJ1-1; possibly TRBD1 for D (5 bases). In germline, CDR1 is MNHEY, CDR2 SVGEGT. The CDR3 is 15 residues long. Trimming took 5 bases from V and 4 from J, leaving 17 bases between them. CDR3 sequence: CASSHPAGLGTEAFF. The CDR3 DNA reads TGTGCCAGCAGTCACCCGGCGGGACTAGGCACTGAAGCTTTCTTT.

The V gene is TRBV5-1, the J gene TRBJ1-1, with 10 nucleotides matching TRBD1. With V trimmed by 4 bases and J by 1 base, 4 bases remained unmatched. Germline assignment: CDR1 SGHRS and CDR2 YFSETQ. The CDR3 is 15 residues long. Written as DNA, the CDR3 is TGCGCCAGCAGCGAAGGACAGGGGGGGAACACTGAAGCTTTCTTT. As protein: CASSEGQGGNTEAFF.

V and J are TRBV18 and TRBJ2-5, with a possible D match to TRBD2 (5 bases). The CDR3 consists of 12 residues. Trimming pared 4 bases from V and 7 bases from J, leaving 10 bases between. CDR1 KGHSH and CDR2 LQKENI come from the germline V gene. The CDR3 is CASSLGEGTQYF. The CDR3 region has the DNA TGTGCCAGCTCACTAGGAGAGGGGACCCAGTACTTC.